The rows below give T cell receptor beta chains drawn from one sample of a study of early T cells in non-severe SARS-CoV-2 infection. A single record per CDR3 protein comes from TCRdb applying MiXCR to the 5' RACE reads. The repertoire holds fewer than 35,000 distinct CDR3 sequences, with 8% to 9.5% as singletons. Input material: whole blood. Source of these receptors: an adult who was a healthcare worker with PCR-confirmed SARS-CoV-2 infection or an uninfected control (not recorded which). CDR3s leave out the opening cysteine and the closing phenylalanine or tryptophan. Clone size is not always given. Where it is, it says once, few, many or a class for expanded clones.

TRBV4-3 many ASSQARTGGSTDTQY
TRBV30 many AWRDPTGVDEKLF
TRBV4-3 many ASSQGAIGPETQY
TRBV7-9 few ASSPLRPLDTQY
TRBV10-3 . AISESKGVDEQF
TRBV7-6 many ASSLVAGGPGEQF
TRBV11-2 . ASSLGIGDSGNTIY
TRBV19 many ASSRPGTGSNNEQF
TRBV25-1 many ASSERGFNTEAF
TRBV12-3/TRBV12-4 . ASSPEGQSKNTIY
TRBV3-2 many ASSQRPIKSRAPYQETQY
TRBV6-5 . AAGTGPEGNTEAF
TRBV6-5 . ASELAGYYEQF
TRBV9 many ASSVGGGNQPQH
TRBV29-1 many SVAGTSGGHSYNEQF
TRBV29-1 many SVDRGADTQY
TRBV11-3 many ASSRRDNTGELF
TRBV7-7 medium-sized ASSLGSGGTDTQY
TRBV30 . AWSVRLNIQY
TRBV7-6 many ASSLDRVGSDTQY
TRBV6-5 many ASSYSQGSNQPQH
TRBV7-9 many ASSSGDGPDTQY
TRBV14 few ASSHPGGRDLH
TRBV18 many ASSPPTGLVGKKLF
TRBV7-8 few ASSLVGGTSEAF
TRBV7-6 many ASSSQAGGETQY
TRBV19 many ASSTRDGPTDTQY
TRBV7-2 many ASSLDYSSSYTGELF
TRBV6-2/TRBV6-3 few ASRPLVVPGQGVPGYT
TRBV29-1 . SVEVRETQY
TRBV29-1 . SVESSQKLSGNTIY
TRBV20-1 many SAKYPDLNSYNEQF
TRBV19 many ASSWGNIQY
TRBV25-1 many ASRQKFNSPLH
TRBV7-6 many ASSLLGSSTDTQY
TRBV20-1 many SAMGLAYEQY